These 15 T cell receptor beta chains originate from one sample sequenced in a study of shared clonotypes between healthy human individuals (dated by TCRdb to 2020 to 2022). For the CD8 naive samples, CD45RO-negative cells were positively selected for CCR7, yielding a CD45RA+CCR7+ population from which TemRA cells were excluded. Library creation used the immunoSEQ multiplex PCR assay. The table comes from immuneACCESS by way of TCRdb, which keeps in-frame sequences with V and J called. Part of the clones is missing from these tables; in studies checked, under half for an unresolved V gene and the rest for unknown reasons. This sample comprises around 2.1 million clones, 90% to 95% of them detected only once. Over 1.5% of the sample belongs to the ten largest clones. The specimen sequenced was naive CD8+ T cells from PBMCs. Explained via the paper, the cell subset or site label denotes: CD45RA+CCR7+. The receptor source for this set is a man between 18 and 35 years old in good health. Some clones in this sample may be carry-over from other donors' samples.

V and J are TRBV7-8 and TRBJ2-7; 9 bases agree with TRBD1. The V gene end was trimmed by 3 bases and the J gene end by 1 base; junction bases not matched to a gene: 7. Germline V gene sequence: CDR1 SGHVS, CDR2 FQNEAQ. The CDR3 has 16 residues. In nucleotides, the CDR3 is TGTGCCAGCAGCTTGAGGGGGACAGGGAGTTCCTACGAGCAGTACTTC. It codes for CASSLRGTGSSYEQYF.

The chain joins TRBV2 to TRBJ1-6; no reliable D call. Germline V gene lookup returns CDR1 SNHLY and CDR2 FYNNEI. V was trimmed by 6 bases and J by 6 bases, leaving 12 bases between them. The CDR3 has 14 amino acids. The DNA for the CDR3 is TGTGCCAGCAGCGTAACTGTTATTAATTCACCCCTCCACTTT. Protein sequence: CASSVTVINSPLHF.

This chain connects TRBV11-2 to TRBJ2-1; 12 nucleotides match TRBD2. The CDR3 length is 17 residues. The V and J ends lost 5 bases and 8 bases, in that order; junction bases with no gene match: 13. Germline V gene lookup returns CDR1 SGHAT and CDR2 FQNNGV. The CDR3 DNA reads TGTGCCAGCAGCCTGGTCCTAGCGGGAGGGGAGTTATATGAGCAGTTCTTC. This codes for CASSLVLAGGELYEQFF.

A note on this clone: Other DNA sequences in the sample encode the same CDR3. J is TRBJ1-1 and V is TRBV29-1; possible D gene TRBD1, 6 bases. The CDR3 length is 13 residues. Per germline, CDR1 SQVTM and CDR2 ANQGSEA. V lost 4 bases to trimming and J lost 0 bases, with 9 bases between them. The DNA of the CDR3 is TGCAGCGTTGTGGGGGGGCTGAACACTGAAGCTTTCTTT. It codes for CSVVGGLNTEAFF. The entire variable domain, with the rest obtained from reference TRBV29-1 and TRBJ1-1, is as follows: SAVISQKPSRDICQRGTSLTIQCQVDSQVTMMFWYRQQPGQSLTLIATANQGSEATYESGFVIDKFPISRPNLTFSTLTVSNMSPEDSSIYLCSVVGGLNTEAFFGQGTRLTVV.

J is TRBJ1-2 and V is TRBV29-1; D not resolved. V was clipped by 5 bases and J by 8 bases, with 12 bases between them. The CDR3 runs to 11 residues. Germline values: CDR1 SQVTM, CDR2 ANQGSEA. The CDR3 sequence is CSVRGFRGYTF. CDR3 sequence (DNA): TGCAGCGTTCGCGGTTTTCGGGGCTACACCTTC. The variable domain in full, completed from reference TRBV29-1 and TRBJ1-2, reads SAVISQKPSRDICQRGTSLTIQCQVDSQVTMMFWYRQQPGQSLTLIATANQGSEATYESGFVIDKFPISRPNLTFSTLTVSNMSPEDSSIYLCSVRGFRGYTFGSGTRLTVV.

This clone was observed a single time. V gene TRBV14 combines with J gene TRBJ2-7; the D is unclear. V was trimmed by 6 bases and J by 2 bases, leaving 14 bases between them. Germline V gene lookup returns CDR1 SGHDN and CDR2 FVKESK. The CDR3 extends over 14 amino acids. CDR3 in DNA: TGTGCCAGCAGTAAGACTCTTGGGGCCTACGAGCAGTACTTC. This sequence encodes CASSKTLGAYEQYF.

The rearrangement links TRBV11-2 to TRBJ2-5, with 11 bases aligning to TRBD2. Matching the DNA end better, TRBJ2-7 makes the J call doubtful. This CDR3 is built from 19 residues. CDR1 is SGHAT and CDR2 is FQNNGV in the germline V gene. The CDR3 DNA is TGTGCCAGCAGCTCTCGTCAAAGCGATAGCGGGAGGGGACCATACGAGCAGTACTTC. As protein: CASSSRQSDSGRGPYEQYF.

The chain is built from TRBV27 and TRBJ2-1; D gene uncertain. Trimming cost V 6 bases and J 7 bases, with 13 bases left between them. The CDR3 spans 13 residues. Germline CDR1 is MNHEY and CDR2 is SMNVEV (reference sequence). CDR3 sequence reads: CASSTTLWNEQFF. DNA of the CDR3: TGTGCCAGCAGCACCACTTTGTGGAATGAGCAGTTCTTC.

V gene TRBV2 combines with J gene TRBJ2-7, with D perhaps TRBD1 (6 bases). Germline values: CDR1 SNHLY, CDR2 FYNNEI. The germline V and J ends were trimmed by 1 base and 1 base, with 11 bases remaining between them. The CDR3 has 15 residues. The CDR3 nucleotides read TGTGCCAGCAGTGAAGACAGGGCGGTTTCCTACGAGCAGTACTTC. As protein: CASSEDRAVSYEQYF.

The rearrangement links TRBV7-6 to TRBJ2-7, with 13 bases aligning to TRBD2. Germline V CDR1 and CDR2: SGHVS, FNYEAQ. After removal of 5 bases from V and 3 bases from J, the junction contained 16 bases not matched to a gene. There are 19 residues in the CDR3. Written as DNA, the CDR3 is TGTGCCAGCAGCCCATACCGGGACAGGGGACTAGCGGGAAACTACGAGCAGTACTTC. It yields the protein CASSPYRDRGLAGNYEQYF.

V usage is TRBV7-3 and J usage is TRBJ2-3; 11 bases map to TRBD2. The CDR3 contains 16 residues. V shed 4 bases and J 6 bases; nucleotides not matched to a gene: 9. Germline V lookup: CDR1 SGHTA, CDR2 FQGTGA. CDR3 region: CASSSLSGRDRDTQYF. Written as DNA, the CDR3 is TGTGCCAGCAGCTCACTTAGCGGGAGGGACCGGGATACGCAGTATTTT.

The chain couples TRBV28 to TRBJ2-1; 7 nucleotides match TRBD2. The CDR3 has 15 amino acids. V was clipped by 6 bases and J by 5 bases; unmatched bases: 10. Germline values: CDR1 MDHEN, CDR2 SYDVKM. The CDR3 sequence: CASRPRPREDNEQFF. CDR3 nucleotides: TGTGCCAGCAGACCGCGGCCCCGGGAGGACAATGAGCAGTTCTTC.

This clone was observed a single time. This specimen includes other DNA sequences encoding the same CDR3. The chain is built from TRBV5-6 and TRBJ1-4; D is unclear. V lost 0 bases and J 3 bases, leaving 6 bases between the germline ends. CDR1 is SGHDT, CDR2 YYEEEE, per germline. The CDR3 loop spans 14 amino acids. The CDR3 reads CASSLVGSNEKLFF. For the CDR3, the DNA is TGTGCCAGCAGCTTGGTGGGCTCTAATGAAAAACTGTTTTTT.

J is TRBJ1-5 and V is TRBV28; D unclear. V was trimmed by 3 bases and J by 3 bases, leaving 9 bases between them. The CDR3 is 14 amino acids. Germline V gene data show CDR1 as MDHEN and CDR2 as SYDVKM. Here the CDR3 DNA reads TGTGCCAGCAGTTTGGAGCAGCCCAATCAGCCCCAGCATTTT. As protein: CASSLEQPNQPQHF.

This chain links TRBV7-8 with TRBJ1-1; no firm D call. Germline V gives CDR1 SGHVS, CDR2 FQNEAQ. The CDR3 extends over 17 amino acids. V was trimmed by 0 bases and J by 3 bases, leaving 17 bases between them. CDR3 nucleotide sequence: TGTGCCAGCAGCTTAGCCAGACCTCCCGGGAGTGACACTGAAGCTTTCTTT. As protein: CASSLARPPGSDTEAFF.